The following is a T cell receptor beta chain sequence with its context. This sample stems from a study of blood T cell repertoires in COVID-19. Profiling relied on immunoSEQ multiplex PCR, and the TCRdb table lists in-frame clones only, not all of them. The table has about 240,000 clones, 75% to 90% seen once. This TCR derives from a man between 60 and 75 years old who had recovered from COVID-19. Sequences were obtained from peripheral blood.

The CDR3 reads CASSFDSYGYTF. CDR3 sequence (DNA): TGTGCCAGCAGCTTCGACAGCTATGGCTACACCTTC. V gene TRBV7-9 combines with J gene TRBJ1-2; D might be TRBD1 (5 bases). CDR3 length: 12 residues. Germline V CDR1 and CDR2: SEHNR, FQNEAQ (reference sequence). The V gene lost 3 bases and the J gene lost 4 bases, with 6 bases spanning the gap.